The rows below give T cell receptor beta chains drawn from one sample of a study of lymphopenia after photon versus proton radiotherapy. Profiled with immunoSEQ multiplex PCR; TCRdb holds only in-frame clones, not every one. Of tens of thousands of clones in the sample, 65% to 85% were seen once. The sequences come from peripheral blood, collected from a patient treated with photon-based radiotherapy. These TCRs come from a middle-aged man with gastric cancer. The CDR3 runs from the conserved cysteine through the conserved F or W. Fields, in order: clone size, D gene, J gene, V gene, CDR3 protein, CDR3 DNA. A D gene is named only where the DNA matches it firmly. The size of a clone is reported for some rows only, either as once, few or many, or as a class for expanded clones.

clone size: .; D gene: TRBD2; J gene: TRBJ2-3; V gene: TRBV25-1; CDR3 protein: CASSTASGADTQYF; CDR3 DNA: TGTGCCAGCAGTACGGCTAGCGGGGCAGATACGCAGTATTTT
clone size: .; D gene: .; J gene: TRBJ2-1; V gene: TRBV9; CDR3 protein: CASSGRLGVYNEQFF; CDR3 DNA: TGTGCCAGCAGCGGACGACTAGGGGTATACAATGAGCAGTTCTTC
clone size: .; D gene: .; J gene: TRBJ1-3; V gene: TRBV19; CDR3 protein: CASNNDGGGNTIYF; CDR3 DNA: TGTGCCAGTAATAACGATGGGGGCGGAAACACCATATATTTT
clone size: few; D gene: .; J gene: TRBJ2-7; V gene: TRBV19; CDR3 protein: CASSRTGSYEQYF; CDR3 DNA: TGTGCCAGTAGCCGTACAGGGTCCTACGAGCAGTACTTC
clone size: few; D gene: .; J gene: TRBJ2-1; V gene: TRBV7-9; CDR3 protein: CASSPPGVRAPYNEQFF; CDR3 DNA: TGTGCCAGCAGCCCCCCGGGGGTGCGGGCCCCCTACAATGAGCAGTTCTTC
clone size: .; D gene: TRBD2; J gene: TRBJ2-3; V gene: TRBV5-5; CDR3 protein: CASSLFPSGSTDTQYF; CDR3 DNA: TGTGCCAGCAGCTTGTTCCCTAGCGGGAGCACAGATACGCAGTATTTT
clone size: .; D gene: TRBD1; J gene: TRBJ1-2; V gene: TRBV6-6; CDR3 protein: CASSPTGAGYTF; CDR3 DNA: TGTGCCAGCAGCCCGACAGGGGCGGGCTACACCTTC
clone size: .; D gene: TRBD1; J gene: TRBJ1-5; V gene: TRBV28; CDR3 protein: CASQGASNQPQHF; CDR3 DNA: TGTGCCAGTCAGGGGGCGAGCAATCAGCCCCAGCATTTT
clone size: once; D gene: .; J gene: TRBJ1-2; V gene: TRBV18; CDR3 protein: CASSPTGFSNYGYTF; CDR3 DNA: TGTGCCAGCTCACCCACAGGGTTTTCTAACTATGGCTACACCTTC
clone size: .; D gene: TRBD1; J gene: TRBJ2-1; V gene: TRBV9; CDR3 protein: CASRTTGANEQFF; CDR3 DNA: TGTGCCAGCAGAACCACAGGGGCCAATGAGCAGTTCTTC